The clone carrying this TCR beta chain was found many times. Germline V gene data show CDR1 as SGHTA and CDR2 as FQGNSA. This CDR3 has 12 residues. V shed 7 bases and J shed 9 bases, with 15 bases lying between them. The sample is drawn from a study of T-cell reconstitution after alpha-beta-depleted transplantation in children. As it was prepared, the TCRbeta library received unique molecular identifiers. Each CDR3 protein gets one entry after TCRdb re-called the PCR reads with MiXCR. The table lists a few hundred thousand distinct CDR3 sequences, around 9.9% of them singletons. The clonotype was recovered from a child under two years old with acute myeloid leukemia, due to receive a stem cell transplant. This sample comprised PBMCs, obtained before TCRalphabeta/CD19-depleted stem cell transplant. The chain combines TRBV7-2 with TRBJ2-5; tentatively, D is TRBD2 (5 bases). In DNA form, the CDR3 reads TGTGCCAGCAACGTCCAACTCGGGGCCCAGTACTTC. Protein sequence: CASNVQLGAQYF.